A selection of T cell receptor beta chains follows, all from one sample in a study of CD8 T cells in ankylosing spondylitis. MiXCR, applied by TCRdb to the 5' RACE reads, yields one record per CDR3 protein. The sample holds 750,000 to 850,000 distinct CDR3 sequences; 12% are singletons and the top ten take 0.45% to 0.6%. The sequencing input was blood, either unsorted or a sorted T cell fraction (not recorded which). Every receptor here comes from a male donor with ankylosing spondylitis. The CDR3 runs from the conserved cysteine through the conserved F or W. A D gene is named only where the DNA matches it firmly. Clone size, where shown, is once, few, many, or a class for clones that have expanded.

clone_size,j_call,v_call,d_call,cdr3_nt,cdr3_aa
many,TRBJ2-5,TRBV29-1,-,TGCAGCGGGACAGACAAGTACCAAGAGACCCAGTACTTC,CSGTDKYQETQYF
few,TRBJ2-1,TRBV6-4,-,TGTGCCAGCAGTGACTCTCTAGGAGAGCAGTTCTTC,CASSDSLGEQFF
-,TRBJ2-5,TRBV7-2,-,TGTGCCAGCAGCTTAGTGGGCAGCCTCCGGGGGACCCAGTACTTC,CASSLVGSLRGTQYF
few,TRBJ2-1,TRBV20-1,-,TGCAGTGCCCCCTACAGAAGCTCCTACAATGAGCAGTTCTTC,CSAPYRSSYNEQFF
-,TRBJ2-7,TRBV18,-,TGTGCCAGCTCCCGGGCACCCTCCTACGAGCAGTACTTC,CASSRAPSYEQYF
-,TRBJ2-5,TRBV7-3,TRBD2,TGTGCCAGCAGCTTTACTAGCGAAGAGACCCAGTACTTC,CASSFTSEETQYF
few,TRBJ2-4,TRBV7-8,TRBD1,TGTGCCAGCAGCTGGACAGGGGACGCCAAAAACATTCAGTACTTC,CASSWTGDAKNIQYF
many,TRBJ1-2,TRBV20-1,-,TGCAGTGCTCGGGAGGGTTATAACTATGGCTACACCTTC,CSAREGYNYGYTF
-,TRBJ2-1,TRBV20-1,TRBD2,TGCAGTGCCGTGGCGGGAGGAGTCTACAATGAGCAGTTCTTC,CSAVAGGVYNEQFF
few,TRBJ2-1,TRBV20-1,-,TGCAGTGCTAGAGTTACGTCTTCGAGCTCCTACAATGAGCAGTTCTTC,CSARVTSSSSYNEQFF
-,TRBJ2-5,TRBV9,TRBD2,TGTGCCAGCAGCGTAGATGCGGGAGGCTGGGAGACCCAGTACTTC,CASSVDAGGWETQYF
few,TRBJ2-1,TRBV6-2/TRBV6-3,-,TGTGCCAGCAGTACCCGGGACATAGGCTCCTACAATGAGCAGTTCTTC,CASSTRDIGSYNEQFF
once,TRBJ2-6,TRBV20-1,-,TGCAGTGCCCCGTTTGCCTCTGGGGCCAACGTCCTGACTTTC,CSAPFASGANVLTF
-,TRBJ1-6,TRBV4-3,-,TGCGCCAGCAGCCCCACCCAGGGTTATAATTCACCCCTCCACTTT,CASSPTQGYNSPLHF
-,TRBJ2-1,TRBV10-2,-,TGCGCCAGCTTAACCGGTGGACGGACCAGGAATGAGCAGTTCTTC,CASLTGGRTRNEQFF
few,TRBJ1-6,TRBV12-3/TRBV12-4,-,TGTGCCAGCAGTTTAGCAGCGGGTGGAAGCTCACCCCTCCACTTT,CASSLAAGGSSPLHF
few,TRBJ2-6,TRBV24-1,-,TGTGCCACCAGTGAGTCCGGGCCCAACGTCCTGACTTTC,CATSESGPNVLTF
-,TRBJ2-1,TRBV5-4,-,TGTGCCAGCAGCTTGGCCTTCAAGTGGGATGAGCAGTTCTTC,CASSLAFKWDEQFF
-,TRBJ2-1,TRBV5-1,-,TGCGCCAGCAGTACTATGGACAGTTACAATGAGCAGTTCTTC,CASSTMDSYNEQFF
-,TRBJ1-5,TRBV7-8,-,TGTGCCAGCAGCTGGACGAGGGGTAATCAGCCCCAGCATTTT,CASSWTRGNQPQHF
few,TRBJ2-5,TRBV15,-,TGTGCCACCAGCAGAGATACAGGCCAAGAGACCCAGTACTTC,CATSRDTGQETQYF
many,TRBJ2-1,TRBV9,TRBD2,TGTGCCAGCAGCTTAGCGGGGTTCTACAATGAGCAGTTCTTC,CASSLAGFYNEQFF
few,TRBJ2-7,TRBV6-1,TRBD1,TGTGCCAGCAGCCCCTTTGGGACAGAATACTACGAGCAGTACTTC,CASSPFGTEYYEQYF
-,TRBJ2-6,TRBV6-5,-,TGTGCCAGCAAGTTTCCTGGGGCCAACGTCCTGACTTTC,CASKFPGANVLTF
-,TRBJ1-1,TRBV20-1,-,TGCAGTGCTAGGGACCCATTCGGGGGCACTGAAGCTTTCTTT,CSARDPFGGTEAFF
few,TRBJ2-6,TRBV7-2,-,TGTGCCAGCAGTCGAGTAGTTGGGGCCAACGTCCTGACTTTC,CASSRVVGANVLTF
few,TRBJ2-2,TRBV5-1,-,TGCGCCAGCAGCCTGAGGGGGGACGGGGAGCTGTTTTTT,CASSLRGDGELFF
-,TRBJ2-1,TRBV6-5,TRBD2,TGTGCCAGCAGTTACTCGAGACTAGCCATGGAGCAGTTCTTC,CASSYSRLAMEQFF
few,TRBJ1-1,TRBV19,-,TGTGCCAGTAGGATACCGGGGACAAACACTGAAGCTTTCTTT,CASRIPGTNTEAFF
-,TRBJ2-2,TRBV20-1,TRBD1,TGCAGTGCTAGAGACTCCGGGACAGGGGGTAACACCGGGGAGCTGTTTTTT,CSARDSGTGGNTGELFF
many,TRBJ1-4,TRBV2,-,TGTGCCAGCAGGCGGACAGCAACTAATGAAAAACTGTTTTTT,CASRRTATNEKLFF
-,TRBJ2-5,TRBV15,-,TGTGCCACCAGCACCGACCCCCAAGAGACCCAGTACTTC,CATSTDPQETQYF
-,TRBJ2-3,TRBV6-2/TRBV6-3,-,TGTGCCAGCAGTTACCCCGGGGGAACAGATACGCAGTATTTT,CASSYPGGTDTQYF
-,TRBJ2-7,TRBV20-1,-,TGCAGTGCTAAGATGACTGGCTACGAGCAGTACTTC,CSAKMTGYEQYF
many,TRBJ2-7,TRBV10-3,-,TGTGCCGTAAATGATCGCGGGATGTCCTACGAGCAGTACTTC,CAVNDRGMSYEQYF
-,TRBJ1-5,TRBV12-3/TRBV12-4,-,TGTGCCAGCAGTTTGTCACAGGCAAATCAGCCCCAGCATTTT,CASSLSQANQPQHF
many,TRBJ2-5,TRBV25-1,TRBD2,TGTGCCAGCAGTGAATACGCCCGGGGGGATGGCCATCAAGAGACCCAGTACTTC,CASSEYARGDGHQETQYF
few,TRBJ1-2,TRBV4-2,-,TGTGCCAGCAGCCAAGGACAACATTCTGGCTATGGCTACACCTTC,CASSQGQHSGYGYTF
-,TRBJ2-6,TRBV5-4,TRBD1,TGTGCCAGCAGCCCGGGACAGGGGGCGCAAGGGGCCAACGTCCTGACTTTC,CASSPGQGAQGANVLTF
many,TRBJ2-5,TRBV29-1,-,TGCAGCGTTGTGTTAGGGGGGGCCCAGTACTTC,CSVVLGGAQYF
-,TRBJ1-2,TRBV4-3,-,TGCGCCAGCAGCCAAGTTACGGGGCAGGGGTTGAGGGGCTACACCTTC,CASSQVTGQGLRGYTF